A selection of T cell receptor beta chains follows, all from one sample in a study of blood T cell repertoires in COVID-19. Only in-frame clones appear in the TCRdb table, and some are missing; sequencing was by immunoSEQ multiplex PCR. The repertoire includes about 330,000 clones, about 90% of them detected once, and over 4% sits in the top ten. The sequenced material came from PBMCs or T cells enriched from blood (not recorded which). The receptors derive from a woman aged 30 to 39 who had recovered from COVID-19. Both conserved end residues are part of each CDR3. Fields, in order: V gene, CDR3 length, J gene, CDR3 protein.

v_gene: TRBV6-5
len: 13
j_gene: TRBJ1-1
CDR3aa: CASRDIMNTEAFF

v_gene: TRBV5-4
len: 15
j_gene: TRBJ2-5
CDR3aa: CASSLGDRTQETQYF

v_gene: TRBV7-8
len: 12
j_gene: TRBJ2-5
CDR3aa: CASINFQETQYF

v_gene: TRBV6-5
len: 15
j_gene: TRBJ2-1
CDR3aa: CASSYRVNSRDEQFF

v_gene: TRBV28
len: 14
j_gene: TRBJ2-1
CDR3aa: CASSSSGDVDEQFF

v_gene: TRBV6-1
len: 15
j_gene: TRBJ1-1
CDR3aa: CASSEAGGVGTEAFF

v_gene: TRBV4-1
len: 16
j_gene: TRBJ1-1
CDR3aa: CASSRNSRDMNTEAFF

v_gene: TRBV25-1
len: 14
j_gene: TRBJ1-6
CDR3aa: CASRESTGRAPLHF

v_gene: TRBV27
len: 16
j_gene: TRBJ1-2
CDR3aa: CASSSTRAYGVKGYTF

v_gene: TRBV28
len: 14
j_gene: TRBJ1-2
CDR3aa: CASRPAGGGLGYTF

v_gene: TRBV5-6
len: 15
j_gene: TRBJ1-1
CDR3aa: CASSGGTGANTEAFF

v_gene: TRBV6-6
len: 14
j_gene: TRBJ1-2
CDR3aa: CASTPTGTYYGYTF

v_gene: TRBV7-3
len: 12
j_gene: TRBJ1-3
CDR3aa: CASSPLPGQLDF

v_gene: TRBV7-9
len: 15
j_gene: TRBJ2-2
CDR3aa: CASSLSSGVSGELFF

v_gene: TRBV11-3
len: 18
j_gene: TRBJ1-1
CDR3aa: CASSSPTPQILNWTEAFF

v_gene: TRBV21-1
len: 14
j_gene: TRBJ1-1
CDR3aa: CASSLLPDRGEAFF

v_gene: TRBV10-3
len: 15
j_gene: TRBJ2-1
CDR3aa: CATTDMRGGRNEQFF

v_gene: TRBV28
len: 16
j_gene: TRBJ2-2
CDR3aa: CASSLWGGTATGELFF

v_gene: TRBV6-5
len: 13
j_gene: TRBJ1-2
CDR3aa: CASSEDRLSGYTF

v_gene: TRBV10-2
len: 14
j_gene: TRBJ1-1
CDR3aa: CASARGREGTEAFF

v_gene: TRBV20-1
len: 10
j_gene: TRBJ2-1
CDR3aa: CSARRSEQFF

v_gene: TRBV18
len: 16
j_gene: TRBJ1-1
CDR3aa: CASSPWEGGFNTEAFF

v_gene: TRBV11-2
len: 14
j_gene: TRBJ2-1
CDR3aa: CASSLDRLAGEQFF

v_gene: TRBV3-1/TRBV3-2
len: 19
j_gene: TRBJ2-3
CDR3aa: CASSQRGSGGAGGSNTQYF

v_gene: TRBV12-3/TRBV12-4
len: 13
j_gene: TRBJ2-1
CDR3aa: CASSLGQNNEQFF

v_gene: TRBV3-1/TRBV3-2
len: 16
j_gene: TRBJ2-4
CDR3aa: CASSQWIAGGKNIQYF

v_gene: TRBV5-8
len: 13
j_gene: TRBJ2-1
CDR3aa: CASSSPLGNEQFF

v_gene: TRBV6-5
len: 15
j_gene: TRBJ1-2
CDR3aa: CASSSSTGAPRGYTF

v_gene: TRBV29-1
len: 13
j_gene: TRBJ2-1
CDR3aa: CSVGASGANEQFF

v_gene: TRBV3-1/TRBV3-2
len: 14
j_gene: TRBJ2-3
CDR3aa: CASSLGLDTDTQYF

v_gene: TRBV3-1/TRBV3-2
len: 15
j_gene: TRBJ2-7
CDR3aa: CASRLSTGIGYEQYF

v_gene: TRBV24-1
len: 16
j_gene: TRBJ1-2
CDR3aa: CATSLLPDRERRGYTF

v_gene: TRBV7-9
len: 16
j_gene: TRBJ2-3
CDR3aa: CASSLGTGGPTDTQYF

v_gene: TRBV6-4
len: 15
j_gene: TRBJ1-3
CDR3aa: CASSETGESGNTIYF

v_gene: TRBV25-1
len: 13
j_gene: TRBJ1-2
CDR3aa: CASSDRVLLGYTF

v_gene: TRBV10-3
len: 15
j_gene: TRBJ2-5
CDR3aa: CAISESMSNQETQYF

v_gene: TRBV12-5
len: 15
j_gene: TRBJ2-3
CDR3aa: CASGSFGGGTDTQYF

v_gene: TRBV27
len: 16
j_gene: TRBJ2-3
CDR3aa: CASHPTGWFRTDTQYF

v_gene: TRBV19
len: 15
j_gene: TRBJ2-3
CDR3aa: CASRYGGGSTDTQYF

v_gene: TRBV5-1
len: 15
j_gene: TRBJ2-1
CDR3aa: CASSSGQGSYNEQFF

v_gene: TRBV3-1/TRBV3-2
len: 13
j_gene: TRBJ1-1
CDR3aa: CASSQTTESEAFF

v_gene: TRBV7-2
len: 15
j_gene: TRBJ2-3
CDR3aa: CASSLWDTAGDTQYF

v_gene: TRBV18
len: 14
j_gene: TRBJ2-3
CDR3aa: CASSPAGRTDTQYF

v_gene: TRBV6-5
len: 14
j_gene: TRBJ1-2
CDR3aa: CASAMTGPNYGYTF